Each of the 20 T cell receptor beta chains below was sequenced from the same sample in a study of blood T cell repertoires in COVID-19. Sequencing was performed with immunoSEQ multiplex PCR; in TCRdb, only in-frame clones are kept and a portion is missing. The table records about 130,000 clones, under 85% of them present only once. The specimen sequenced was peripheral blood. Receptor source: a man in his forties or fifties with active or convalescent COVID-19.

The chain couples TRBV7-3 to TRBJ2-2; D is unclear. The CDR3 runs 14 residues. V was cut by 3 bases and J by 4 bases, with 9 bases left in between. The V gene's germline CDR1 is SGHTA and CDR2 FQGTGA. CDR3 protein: CASSLQRSTGELFF. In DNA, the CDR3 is TGTGCCAGCAGCTTGCAGCGTTCCACCGGGGAGCTGTTTTTT.

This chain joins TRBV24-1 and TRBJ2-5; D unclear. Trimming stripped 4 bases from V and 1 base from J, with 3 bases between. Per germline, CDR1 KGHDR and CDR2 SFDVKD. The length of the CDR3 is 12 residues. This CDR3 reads CATSDSQETQYF. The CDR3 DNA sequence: TGTGCCACCAGTGACAGCCAAGAGACCCAGTACTTC.

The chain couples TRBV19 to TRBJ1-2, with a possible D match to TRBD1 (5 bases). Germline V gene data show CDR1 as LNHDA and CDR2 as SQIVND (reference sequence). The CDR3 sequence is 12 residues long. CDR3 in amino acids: CAIKGVNYGYTF. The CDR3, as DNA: TGTGCTATTAAAGGGGTTAACTATGGCTACACCTTC. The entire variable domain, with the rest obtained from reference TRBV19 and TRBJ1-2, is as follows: DGGITQSPKYLFRKEGQNVTLSCEQNLNHDAMYWYRQDPGQGLRLIYYSQIVNDFQKGDIAEGYSVSREKKESFPLTVTSAQKNPTAFYLCAIKGVNYGYTFGSGTRLTVV.

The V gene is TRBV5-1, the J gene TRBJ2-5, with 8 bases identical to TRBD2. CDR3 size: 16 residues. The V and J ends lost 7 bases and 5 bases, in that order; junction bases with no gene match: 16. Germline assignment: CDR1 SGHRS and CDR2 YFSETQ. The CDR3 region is CASSRGGGRRDETQYF. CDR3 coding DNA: TGCGCCAGCTCCCGGGGCGGGGGGCGTAGGGATGAGACCCAGTACTTC.

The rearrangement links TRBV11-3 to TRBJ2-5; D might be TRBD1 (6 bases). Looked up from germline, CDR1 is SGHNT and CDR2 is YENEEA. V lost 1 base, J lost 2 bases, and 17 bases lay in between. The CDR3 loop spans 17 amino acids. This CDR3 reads CASSLGERTAQQETQYF. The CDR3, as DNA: TGTGCCAGCAGCTTAGGTGAACGGACAGCCCAACAAGAGACCCAGTACTTC.

Here the CDR3 reads CASSKGGGGTDTQYF. Here the CDR3 DNA reads TGTGCCAGCAGCAAAGGGGGCGGGGGCACAGATACGCAGTATTTT. The V gene is TRBV2, the J gene TRBJ2-3; D possibly corresponds to TRBD1 (7 bases). Per germline, CDR1 SNHLY and CDR2 FYNNEI. The CDR3 consists of 15 residues. V was trimmed by 6 bases and J by 1 base, leaving 14 bases between them.

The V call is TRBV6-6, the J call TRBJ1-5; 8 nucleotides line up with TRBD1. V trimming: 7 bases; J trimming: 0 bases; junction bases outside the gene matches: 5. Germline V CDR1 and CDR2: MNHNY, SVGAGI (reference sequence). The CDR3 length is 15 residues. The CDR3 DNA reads TGTGCCAGCAACCCGGGACAGGCTAGCAATCAGCCCCAGCATTTT. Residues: CASNPGQASNQPQHF.

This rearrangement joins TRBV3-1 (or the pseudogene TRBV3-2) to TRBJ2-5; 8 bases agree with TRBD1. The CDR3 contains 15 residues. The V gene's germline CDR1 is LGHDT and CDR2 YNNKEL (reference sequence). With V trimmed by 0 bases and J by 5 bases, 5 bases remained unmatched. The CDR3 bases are TGTGCCAGCAGCCAAGATCCAGGGGGCGTGGAGACCCAGTACTTC. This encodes CASSQDPGGVETQYF.

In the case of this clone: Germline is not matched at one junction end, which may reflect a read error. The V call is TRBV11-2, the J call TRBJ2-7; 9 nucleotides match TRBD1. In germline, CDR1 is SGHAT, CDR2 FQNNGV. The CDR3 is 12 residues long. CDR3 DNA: TGTGCCAGCAGCCCATCTCGGGACAGGGAACACTTC. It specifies CASSPSRDREHF.

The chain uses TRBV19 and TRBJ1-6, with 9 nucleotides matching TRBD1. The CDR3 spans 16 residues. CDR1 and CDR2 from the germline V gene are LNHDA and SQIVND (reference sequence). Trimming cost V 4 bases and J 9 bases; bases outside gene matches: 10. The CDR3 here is CASSNLLGQGSSPLHF. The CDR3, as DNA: TGTGCCAGTAGTAACCTATTGGGACAGGGCTCTTCACCCCTCCACTTT.

CDR3 sequence (DNA): TGTGCCAGCAGCTTTGGAGGGGCCGGAGAAAAACTGTTTTTT. This gives the protein CASSFGGAGEKLFF. The rearrangement links TRBV11-2 to TRBJ1-4; tentatively, D is TRBD1 (5 bases). The CDR3 runs 14 residues. The ends were cut back, 3 bases at V and 8 bases at J, with 13 bases in the middle. Looked up from germline, CDR1 is SGHAT and CDR2 is FQNNGV.

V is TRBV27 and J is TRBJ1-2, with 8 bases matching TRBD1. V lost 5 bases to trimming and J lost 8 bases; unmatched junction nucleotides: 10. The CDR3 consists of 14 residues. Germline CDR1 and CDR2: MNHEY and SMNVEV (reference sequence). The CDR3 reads CASSPRTGTRGYTF. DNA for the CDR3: TGTGCCAGCAGTCCACGGACAGGGACGAGGGGCTACACCTTC.

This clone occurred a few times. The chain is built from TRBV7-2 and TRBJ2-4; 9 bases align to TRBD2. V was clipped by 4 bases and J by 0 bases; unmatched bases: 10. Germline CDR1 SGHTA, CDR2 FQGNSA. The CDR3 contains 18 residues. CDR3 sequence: CASSSQGLAGIAKNIQYF. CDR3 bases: TGTGCCAGCAGCTCGCAGGGGCTAGCGGGGATAGCCAAAAACATTCAGTACTTC.

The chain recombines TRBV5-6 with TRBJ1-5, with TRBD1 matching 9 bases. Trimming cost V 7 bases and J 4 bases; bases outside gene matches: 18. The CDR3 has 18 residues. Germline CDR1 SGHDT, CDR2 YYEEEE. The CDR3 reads CASLLQGQGIGHNQPQHF. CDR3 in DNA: TGTGCCAGCTTGCTCCAGGGACAGGGCATAGGCCATAATCAGCCCCAGCATTTT.

The CDR3 region has the DNA TGTGCCAGCAGTTCGTACCAGGGACAGGTCAATGAGCAGTTCTTC. This gives the protein CASSSYQGQVNEQFF. The chain joins TRBV27 to TRBJ2-1, with 8 bases that match TRBD1. The CDR3 consists of 15 residues. The J segment lost 6 bases and the V segment lost 4 bases, leaving 8 bases of the junction unmatched. In germline, CDR1 is MNHEY, CDR2 SMNVEV (reference sequence).

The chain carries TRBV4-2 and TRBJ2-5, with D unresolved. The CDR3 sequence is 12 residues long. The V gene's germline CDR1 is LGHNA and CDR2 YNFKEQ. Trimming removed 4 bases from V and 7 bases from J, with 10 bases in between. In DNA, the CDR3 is TGTGCCAGCAGCCCGCTACTTGGGACCCAGTACTTC. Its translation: CASSPLLGTQYF.

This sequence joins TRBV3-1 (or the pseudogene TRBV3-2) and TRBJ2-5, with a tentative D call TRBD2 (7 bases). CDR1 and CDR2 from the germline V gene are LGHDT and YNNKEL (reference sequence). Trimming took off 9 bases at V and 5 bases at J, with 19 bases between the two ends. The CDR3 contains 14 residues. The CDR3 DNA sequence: TGTGCCAGTCAGGTCGCGGGGGCTTGGGAGACCCAGTACTTC. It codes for CASQVAGAWETQYF.

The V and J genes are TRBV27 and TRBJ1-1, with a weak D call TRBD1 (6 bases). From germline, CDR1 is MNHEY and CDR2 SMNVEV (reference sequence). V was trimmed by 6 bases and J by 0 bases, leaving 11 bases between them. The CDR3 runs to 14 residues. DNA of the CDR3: TGTGCCAGCAGAAGCGGGACACTGAACACTGAAGCTTTCTTT. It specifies CASRSGTLNTEAFF.

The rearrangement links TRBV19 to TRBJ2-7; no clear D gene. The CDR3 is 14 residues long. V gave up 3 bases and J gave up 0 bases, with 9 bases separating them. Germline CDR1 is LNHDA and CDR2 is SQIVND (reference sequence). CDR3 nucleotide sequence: TGTGCCAGTAGTATCCGACACCTCTCCTACGAGCAGTACTTC. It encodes CASSIRHLSYEQYF.

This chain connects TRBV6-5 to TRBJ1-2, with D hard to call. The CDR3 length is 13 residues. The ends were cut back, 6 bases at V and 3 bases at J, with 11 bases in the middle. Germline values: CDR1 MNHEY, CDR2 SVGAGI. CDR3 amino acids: CASSPPGHYGYTF. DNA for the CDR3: TGTGCCAGCAGCCCCCCTGGGCACTATGGCTACACCTTC.